Listed below are T cell receptor beta chains from one sample, sequenced in a study of a mutant IDH1 vaccine in newly diagnosed glioma. The antigens for these receptors are not known. The assay was immunoSEQ multiplex PCR, and TCRdb's table has in-frame clones only and misses some. Here the sample spans about 94,000 clones, roughly nine tenths being singletons. This material consisted of PBMCs, taken from a glioma patient whose treatment included an IDH1 peptide vaccine. The receptor set was obtained from a woman between 50 and 59 years old with glioma. CDR3s include the opening cysteine and the closing phenylalanine or tryptophan. Fields, in order: clone size, D gene, V gene, J gene, CDR3 protein, CDR3 DNA. The D gene is left open where the match is weak. Some rows mark clone size as missing; the rest say once, few, many or name a class of expanded clone.

-	TRBD2	TRBV6-4	TRBJ2-5	CAFRGGRDQETQYF	TGTGCCTTCCGAGGCGGGAGGGACCAAGAGACCCAGTACTTC
-	-	TRBV5-1	TRBJ1-1	CASSSHRGNTEAFF	TGCGCCAGCAGCTCGCACCGGGGGAACACTGAAGCTTTCTTT
-	TRBD2	TRBV18	TRBJ2-7	CASSRESGIRAYEQYF	TGTGCCAGCTCCCGGGAAAGCGGGATAAGAGCCTACGAGCAGTACTTC
-	TRBD1	TRBV19	TRBJ2-7	CASSMSSGTGGNEQYF	TGTGCCAGTAGTATGTCCTCCGGGACAGGGGGCAACGAGCAGTACTTC
few	-	TRBV19	TRBJ1-6	CASKIRSSYNSPLHF	TGTGCCAGTAAAATCAGGAGCTCCTATAATTCACCCCTCCACTTT
-	TRBD1	TRBV5-1	TRBJ2-7	CASSLDRVAYEQYF	TGCGCCAGCAGCCTCGACAGGGTTGCCTACGAGCAGTACTTC
-	-	TRBV5-8	TRBJ2-3	CASSLSPTDTQYF	TGTGCCAGCAGCTTGAGCCCTACAGATACGCAGTATTTT
-	-	TRBV6-6	TRBJ2-1	CASSAALADLYNEQFF	TGTGCCAGCAGCGCTGCCTTAGCGGACCTCTACAATGAGCAGTTCTTC
-	-	TRBV7-9	TRBJ1-4	CASSRDPNGDEKLFF	TGTGCCAGCAGCCGTGACCCGAACGGGGATGAAAAACTGTTTTTT
-	-	TRBV7-8	TRBJ2-2	CASSTYRVLIGELFF	TGTGCCAGCAGCACTTACAGGGTACTAATCGGGGAGCTGTTTTTT
few	-	TRBV10-2	TRBJ1-1	CASSANTEAFF	TGCGCCAGCAGTGCCAACACTGAAGCTTTCTTT
-	TRBD2	TRBV28	TRBJ2-7	CASSPTSGSHSYEQYF	TGTGCCAGCAGTCCGACGAGCGGGAGTCACTCCTACGAGCAGTACTTC
-	-	TRBV5-6	TRBJ2-1	CASTPLGPGSYNEQFF	TGTGCCAGCACCCCTCTTGGGCCCGGGTCCTACAATGAGCAGTTCTTC
-	TRBD1	TRBV2	TRBJ2-7	CASYRGTYEQYF	TGTGCCAGCTACAGGGGGACCTACGAGCAGTACTTC
once	-	TRBV2	TRBJ2-7	CASKALASEQYF	TGTGCCAGCAAGGCGTTAGCTTCTGAGCAGTACTTC
once	-	TRBV7-2	TRBJ1-5	CASSLTESNQPQHF	TGTGCCAGCAGCTTAACAGAGAGCAATCAGCCCCAGCATTTT
-	-	TRBV6-5	TRBJ1-2	CASSYSEGGYGYTF	TGTGCCAGCAGTTACTCAGAGGGGGGCTATGGCTACACCTTC
-	-	TRBV6-5	TRBJ2-7	CASSYTSFYEQYF	TGTGCCAGCAGTTACACTAGCTTCTACGAGCAGTACTTC
-	-	TRBV5-1	TRBJ2-3	CASSLSTGDTQYF	TGCGCCAGCAGCTTGTCGACAGGAGATACGCAGTATTTT
-	-	TRBV19	TRBJ2-2	CASSSGTLNTGELFF	TGTGCCAGTAGTTCAGGGACATTGAACACCGGGGAGCTGTTTTTT
-	-	TRBV11-3	TRBJ2-7	CASSFGRSSYEQYF	TGTGCCAGCAGCTTCGGACGGAGCTCCTACGAGCAGTACTTC
-	-	TRBV7-9	TRBJ1-3	CASSTSTGNTIYF	TGTGCCAGCAGCACTAGTACTGGAAACACCATATATTTT
-	-	TRBV28	TRBJ2-4	CASSRTAKNIQYF	TGTGCCAGCAGTCGGACAGCCAAAAACATTCAGTACTTC
-	-	TRBV7-6	TRBJ2-1	CASSLASGDYNEQFF	TGTGCCAGCAGCTTAGCTAGCGGAGACTACAATGAGCAGTTCTTC
-	TRBD1	TRBV6-1	TRBJ1-2	CASRTGDGYGYTF	TGTGCCAGCAGGACAGGGGATGGCTATGGCTACACCTTC
-	-	TRBV13	TRBJ2-3	CASGVGRDTQYF	TGTGCCAGCGGGGTCGGCCGAGATACGCAGTATTTT
few	-	TRBV5-1	TRBJ2-1	CASSLENGYNEQFF	TGCGCCAGCAGCTTGGAGAACGGCTACAATGAGCAGTTCTTC
-	TRBD2	TRBV10-2	TRBJ2-7	CASSVSGSTYEQYF	TGCGCCAGCAGTGTTAGCGGGAGTACCTACGAGCAGTACTTC
-	-	TRBV6-1	TRBJ1-5	CASSEVAGSNQPQHF	TGTGCCAGCAGTGAAGTCGCCGGAAGCAATCAGCCCCAGCATTTT
-	-	TRBV5-1	TRBJ2-2	CASLLGPSTGELFF	TGCGCCAGCCTTTTGGGACCGAGCACCGGGGAGCTGTTTTTT
-	-	TRBV2	TRBJ1-5	CASSEAGTGGRQPQHF	TGTGCCAGCAGTGAAGCGGGGACGGGGGGCAGGCAGCCCCAGCATTTT
once	TRBD1	TRBV10-3	TRBJ1-4	CAISESGQGNEKLFF	TGTGCCATCAGTGAGTCGGGACAGGGGAATGAAAAACTGTTTTTT
-	TRBD1	TRBV27	TRBJ1-6	CASANRGNSPLHF	TGTGCCAGCGCAAACAGGGGTAATTCACCCCTCCACTTT
-	TRBD1	TRBV5-4	TRBJ2-2	CASSSRDRDTGELFF	TGTGCCAGCAGCTCCCGGGACAGGGACACCGGGGAGCTGTTTTTT
-	TRBD1	TRBV18	TRBJ1-2	CASSLRQGANYGYTF	TGTGCCAGCTCACTGCGACAGGGAGCTAACTATGGCTACACCTTC
-	-	TRBV21-1	TRBJ1-4	CARTERDRGNEKLFF	TGTGCCAGAACCGAGAGGGACAGGGGTAATGAAAAACTGTTTTTT
-	-	TRBV28	TRBJ2-6	CASSMSSGANVLTF	TGTGCCAGCAGTATGAGCTCTGGGGCCAACGTCCTGACTTTC
-	-	TRBV19	TRBJ1-5	CASTLGVSNQPQHF	TGTGCCAGTACCCTGGGCGTAAGCAATCAGCCCCAGCATTTT
-	TRBD1	TRBV9	TRBJ2-1	CASSVKGTGGMDEQFF	TGTGCCAGCAGCGTAAAAGGGACAGGGGGCATGGATGAGCAGTTCTTC
once	TRBD1	TRBV7-6	TRBJ2-7	CASSSRQGGYEQYF	TGTGCCAGCAGCTCAAGACAGGGTGGCTACGAGCAGTACTTC
-	TRBD2	TRBV27	TRBJ2-3	CASSFREGTDTQYF	TGTGCCAGCAGTTTCAGGGAGGGTACAGATACGCAGTATTTT
-	-	TRBV9	TRBJ1-1	CASSVDGRGGTEAFF	TGTGCCAGCAGCGTAGACGGCAGGGGAGGAACTGAAGCTTTCTTT
-	TRBD1	TRBV7-2	TRBJ1-5	CASSLATGQGWNQPQHF	TGTGCCAGCAGCTTAGCTACCGGACAGGGTTGGAATCAGCCCCAGCATTTT
few	-	TRBV4-1	TRBJ1-1	CASRGSRRAEAFF	TGCGCCAGCAGGGGCAGCAGGAGGGCTGAAGCTTTCTTT
-	TRBD1	TRBV27	TRBJ2-7	CASSSTGGSYEQYF	TGTGCCAGCAGTTCGACAGGGGGCTCCTACGAGCAGTACTTC
few	-	TRBV27	TRBJ2-7	CASSFERGLEQYF	TGTGCCAGCAGTTTTGAGCGAGGGTTAGAGCAGTACTTC
-	-	TRBV7-9	TRBJ2-7	CASSLVGQGRNEQYF	TGTGCCAGCAGCTTAGTGGGGCAGGGGAGGAACGAGCAGTACTTC
-	-	TRBV7-8	TRBJ2-7	CASSFRGTEQYF	TGTGCCAGCAGCTTCAGGGGAACCGAGCAGTACTTC
-	-	TRBV5-1	TRBJ2-2	CASSLPRQTNTGELFF	TGCGCCAGCAGCTTGCCTAGACAGACGAACACCGGGGAGCTGTTTTTT
-	TRBD2	TRBV4-1	TRBJ2-3	CASSQGLAGFTDTQYF	TGCGCCAGCAGCCAAGGACTAGCGGGATTCACAGATACGCAGTATTTT
-	-	TRBV6-6	TRBJ2-1	CASRVGDLGDEQFF	TGTGCCAGCCGGGTGGGGGACCTCGGGGATGAGCAGTTCTTC
-	-	TRBV27	TRBJ2-4	CANLTDTKNIQYF	TGTGCCAACCTAACAGATACCAAAAACATTCAGTACTTC
-	-	TRBV5-5	TRBJ1-4	CASSWRVGGTNEKLFF	TGTGCCAGCAGCTGGCGGGTGGGAGGAACTAATGAAAAACTGTTTTTT
once	-	TRBV5-1	TRBJ1-4	CASSLATGRGEKLFF	TGCGCCAGCAGCTTGGCGACAGGCCGAGGGGAAAAACTGTTTTTT
-	TRBD2	TRBV30	TRBJ2-1	CAWKGLSNEQFF	TGTGCCTGGAAGGGACTATCGAATGAGCAGTTCTTC